This T cell receptor beta chain was sequenced for a study of blood T cell repertoires in COVID-19. As for the study in general: Both acute and convalescent COVID-19 samples were obtained from the United States, Italy and Spain.

Trimming took off 0 bases at V and 7 bases at J, with 20 bases between the two ends. Germline V gene sequence: CDR1 SGHRS, CDR2 YFSETQ. This CDR3 spans 16 amino acids. As originally analysed: From reference gene primer amplification, estimates of nucleated cell counts were derived. Profiled with immunoSEQ multiplex PCR; TCRdb holds only in-frame clones, not every one. For V, J and clone size, that table is used; D and trimming come from the DNA. The sample lists about 190,000 clones; more than 85% were seen once. This chain connects TRBV5-1 to TRBJ2-7; D is perhaps TRBD1 (6 bases). This receptor was taken from a man between 65 and 79 years old with active or convalescent COVID-19. Sample: peripheral blood. The CDR3 loop reads CASSLGQGHSSEEQYF. Written as DNA, the CDR3 is TGCGCCAGCAGCTTGGGGCAGGGGCATTCTTCGGAGGAGCAGTACTTC.